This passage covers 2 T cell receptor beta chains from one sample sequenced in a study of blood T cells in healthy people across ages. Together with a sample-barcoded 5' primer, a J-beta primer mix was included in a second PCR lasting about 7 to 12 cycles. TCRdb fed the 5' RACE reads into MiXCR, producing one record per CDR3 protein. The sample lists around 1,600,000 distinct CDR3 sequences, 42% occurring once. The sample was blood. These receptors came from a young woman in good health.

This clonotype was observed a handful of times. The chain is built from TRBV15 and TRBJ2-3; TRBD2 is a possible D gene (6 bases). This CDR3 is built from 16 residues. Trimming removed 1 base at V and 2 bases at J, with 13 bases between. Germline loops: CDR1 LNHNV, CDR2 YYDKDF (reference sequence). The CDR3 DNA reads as TGTGCCACCAGCAGAGTTTCCGGAGGGGCCACAGATACGCAGTATTTT. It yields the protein CATSRVSGGATDTQYF.

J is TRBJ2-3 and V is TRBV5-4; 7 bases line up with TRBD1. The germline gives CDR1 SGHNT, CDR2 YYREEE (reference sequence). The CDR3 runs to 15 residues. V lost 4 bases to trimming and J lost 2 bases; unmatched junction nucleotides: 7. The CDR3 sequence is CASSPSGTVTDTQYF. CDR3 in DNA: TGTGCCAGCAGCCCGTCCGGGACAGTCACAGATACGCAGTATTTT.